These T cell receptor beta chains were read from a single sample in a study of T cells after yellow fever vaccination. TCRdb called the 5' RACE reads again in MiXCR, with one record for every CDR3 protein. This table has approximately 300,000 distinct CDR3 sequences, about 6.9% appearing once. Material: PBMCs, obtained roughly 45 days after the first yellow fever vaccination. These receptors came from a man between 18 and 29 years old who received the YFV17D yellow fever vaccine. The CDR3 runs from the conserved cysteine through the conserved F or W. The D gene is left open where the match is weak. A clone size is listed for some rows: how often the clone was seen (once, few, many), or a class if it is expanded.

CASSYSWNPLEQYF | TGTGCCAGCAGTTACTCGTGGAATCCCCTCGAGCAGTACTTC | - | TRBV6-5 | - | TRBJ2-7
CASSLARTTTQYF | TGTGCCAGCAGTTTAGCCCGGACTACCACGCAGTATTTT | - | TRBV12-3/TRBV12-4 | many | TRBJ2-3
CASSLFAGTIDIQYF | TGTGCCAGCAGCTTGTTTGCAGGGACGATAGACATTCAGTACTTC | - | TRBV5-5 | few | TRBJ2-4
CASSPGQTATYEQYF | TGTGCCAGCAGCCCCGGACAGACAGCTACCTACGAGCAGTACTTC | - | TRBV5-8 | few | TRBJ2-7
CASSPRAGGFTDTQYF | TGTGCCAGCAGCCCGCGAGCGGGGGGATTCACAGATACGCAGTATTTT | TRBD2 | TRBV3-1 | few | TRBJ2-3
CASSYSSGSGREQYF | TGTGCCAGCAGTTACTCCTCTGGTAGCGGGAGGGAGCAGTACTTC | TRBD2 | TRBV6-5 | - | TRBJ2-7
CASSLAEGLRSHSYEQYF | TGTGCCAGCAGCTTAGCGGAGGGGCTGAGGTCCCACTCCTACGAGCAGTACTTC | - | TRBV11-1 | - | TRBJ2-7
CASSFDRTTDTQYF | TGTGCCAGCAGTTTTGACAGAACAACAGATACGCAGTATTTT | - | TRBV12-3/TRBV12-4 | - | TRBJ2-3
CASSSKAIRQPYNSPLHF | TGTGCCAGCAGTTCGAAAGCAATACGACAGCCGTATAATTCACCCCTCCACTTT | - | TRBV27 | - | TRBJ1-6
CASSQDADRLAKNIQYF | TGCGCCAGCAGCCAAGACGCTGACAGACTAGCCAAAAACATTCAGTACTTC | - | TRBV4-1 | many | TRBJ2-4
CASSLKGSPLHF | TGTGCCAGCAGTCTCAAAGGTTCACCCCTCCACTTT | - | TRBV27 | - | TRBJ1-6
CASSYHPGGATGELFF | TGTGCCAGCAGTTACCACCCGGGGGGTGCGACCGGGGAGCTGTTTTTT | TRBD2 | TRBV6-5 | few | TRBJ2-2
CASSFESTDTQYF | TGTGCCAGCAGCTTCGAGAGCACAGATACGCAGTATTTT | - | TRBV7-9 | many | TRBJ2-3
CAISAGSGENGYTF | TGTGCCATCAGTGCCGGGAGCGGTGAGAATGGCTACACCTTC | - | TRBV10-3 | few | TRBJ1-2
CASSDSGGSGYTF | TGTGCCAGCAGTGATAGCGGGGGCTCTGGCTACACCTTC | - | TRBV2 | few | TRBJ1-2
CASSLTDTGELFF | TGTGCCAGCAGCTTAACGGACACCGGGGAGCTGTTTTTT | - | TRBV5-1 | many | TRBJ2-2
CATSRDSAGSYEQYF | TGTGCCACCAGCAGAGACTCAGCGGGGTCCTACGAGCAGTACTTC | TRBD2 | TRBV15 | few | TRBJ2-7
CASSSRTALTEAFF | TGTGCCAGCAGCTCAAGGACCGCGCTGACTGAAGCTTTCTTT | - | TRBV11-2 | many | TRBJ1-1
CASSLQLSTNYGYTF | TGTGCCAGCAGCCTCCAACTCAGTACTAACTATGGCTACACCTTC | - | TRBV11-2 | - | TRBJ1-2
CASSLDSGNTIYF | TGTGCCAGCAGCTTGGACTCTGGAAACACCATATATTTT | - | TRBV7-9 | many | TRBJ1-3
CCARETSGGGTDTQYF | TGCTGCGCTAGAGAAACTAGCGGGGGAGGGACAGATACGCAGTATTTT | TRBD2 | TRBV20-1 | - | TRBJ2-3
CSVLPPRGGQDYNEQFF | TGCAGCGTCCTCCCCCCGAGGGGGGGACAGGACTACAATGAGCAGTTCTTC | - | TRBV29-1 | - | TRBJ2-1
CASSQGLGGEAFF | TGTGCCAGCAGCCAAGGATTGGGAGGTGAAGCTTTCTTT | - | TRBV7-2 | - | TRBJ1-1
CASRFGSQPQHF | TGTGCCAGCAGATTCGGGAGTCAGCCCCAGCATTTT | - | TRBV21-1 | - | TRBJ1-5
CSAEVGRGYEQYF | TGCAGCGCAGAGGTCGGCAGGGGTTACGAGCAGTACTTC | - | TRBV29-1 | many | TRBJ2-7
CASSRTGGDAGDYGYTF | TGTGCCAGCAGCCGGACAGGGGGCGATGCCGGTGACTATGGCTACACCTTC | TRBD1 | TRBV13 | few | TRBJ1-2
CASRPTSGGYTDTQYF | TGTGCCAGCAGGCCCACTAGCGGGGGGTACACAGATACGCAGTATTTT | TRBD2 | TRBV7-2 | - | TRBJ2-3
CASSLAEAGAQYF | TGTGCCAGCAGCTTGGCCGAAGCGGGGGCGCAGTATTTT | TRBD2 | TRBV5-5 | - | TRBJ2-3
CASSLKRGSSYEPYF | TGTGCCAGCAGCTTAAAGAGGGGGAGCTCCTACGAGCCGTACTTC | - | TRBV7-6 | once | TRBJ2-7
CASRARLAGGQTEQFF | TGTGCCAGTAGAGCCCGACTAGCGGGGGGGCAGACTGAGCAGTTCTTC | TRBD2 | TRBV19 | few | TRBJ2-1
CASRTSGGPSTDTQYF | TGTGCCAGCCGGACTAGCGGGGGACCAAGCACAGATACGCAGTATTTT | TRBD2 | TRBV6-1 | many | TRBJ2-3
CASSPFTMGETQYF | TGTGCCAGCAGCCCTTTCACTATGGGTGAGACCCAGTACTTC | - | TRBV13 | - | TRBJ2-5
CAISKTDTQYF | TGTGCCATCAGTAAGACAGATACGCAGTATTTT | - | TRBV10-3 | few | TRBJ2-3
CASSYSSLRVETQYF | TGTGCCAGCAGTTACTCGAGTCTGAGGGTGGAGACCCAGTACTTC | - | TRBV6-2/TRBV6-3 | - | TRBJ2-5
CASSTGTGDDYGYTF | TGTGCCAGCAGTACCGGGACAGGGGATGACTATGGCTACACCTTC | TRBD1 | TRBV6-5 | - | TRBJ1-2
CASSLVGGRTDTQYF | TGCGCCAGCAGCTTGGTAGGGGGTCGAACAGATACGCAGTATTTT | - | TRBV7-2 | many | TRBJ2-3
CASSLIPDEQFF | TGTGCCAGCAGCTTAATCCCCGATGAGCAGTTCTTC | - | TRBV7-3 | - | TRBJ2-1
CASSEDETAGANVLTF | TGTGCCAGCAGTGAAGACGAGACAGCTGGGGCCAACGTCCTGACTTTC | - | TRBV6-1 | few | TRBJ2-6
CASSLTGRIQETQYF | TGTGCCAGCAGCTTGACAGGGCGGATCCAAGAGACCCAGTACTTC | - | TRBV5-4 | few | TRBJ2-5
CAISGRVAGDTGELFF | TGTGCCATCAGTGGAAGGGTAGCGGGGGATACCGGGGAGCTGTTTTTT | TRBD2 | TRBV10-3 | few | TRBJ2-2
CASSLAALNTEAFF | TGCGCCAGCAGCTTGGCCGCCCTGAACACTGAAGCTTTCTTT | - | TRBV5-1 | many | TRBJ1-1
CASSPAPGQGYPSPLHF | TGCGCCAGCAGCCCAGCCCCGGGACAGGGGTATCCGTCACCCCTCCACTTT | TRBD1 | TRBV4-1 | few | TRBJ1-6
CASGGLAKNIQYF | TGTGCCAGCGGGGGACTAGCCAAAAACATTCAGTACTTC | - | TRBV28 | - | TRBJ2-4
CSARQGNPNTEAFF | TGCAGTGCCCGACAGGGTAACCCGAACACTGAAGCTTTCTTT | TRBD1 | TRBV20-1 | few | TRBJ1-1
CASSTGQGPFEAFF | TGTGCCAGCAGTACCGGACAGGGACCATTTGAAGCTTTCTTT | TRBD1 | TRBV12-3/TRBV12-4 | few | TRBJ1-1
CCDSGKGPASSYGYTF | TGCTGCGACTCGGGGAAAGGACCTGCGTCCTCATATGGCTACACCTTC | - | TRBV20-1 | once | TRBJ1-2
CASSAQKQGYYEQYF | TGTGCCAGCAGTGCGCAGAAACAGGGGTACTACGAGCAGTACTTC | TRBD1 | TRBV6-1 | - | TRBJ2-7
CAWSAVSGRGEQYF | TGTGCCTGGAGTGCTGTGTCGGGAAGGGGCGAGCAGTACTTC | - | TRBV30 | - | TRBJ2-7
CASSQQQGARGYTF | TGTGCCAGCTCACAGCAACAGGGGGCAAGGGGCTACACCTTC | TRBD1 | TRBV18 | many | TRBJ1-2
CSAISGAEETQYF | TGCAGTGCCATTAGCGGGGCTGAAGAGACCCAGTACTTC | TRBD2 | TRBV20-1 | - | TRBJ2-5
CAIMASLTGDTQYF | TGTGCCATCATGGCGTCCCTGACTGGAGATACGCAGTATTTT | - | TRBV10-3 | many | TRBJ2-3
CSARTLRGVEETQYF | TGCAGTGCTAGAACCCTGCGGGGGGTAGAAGAGACCCAGTACTTC | TRBD2 | TRBV20-1 | many | TRBJ2-5
CSVKGARSYNEQFF | TGCAGCGTTAAGGGGGCTAGGTCCTACAATGAGCAGTTCTTC | TRBD1 | TRBV29-1 | few | TRBJ2-1
CAISDRVGTEAFF | TGTGCCATCAGTGACAGGGTTGGGACTGAAGCTTTCTTT | - | TRBV10-3 | many | TRBJ1-1
CASSPPAVGGETQYF | TGTGCCAGCAGCCCCCCGGCGGTGGGCGGAGAGACCCAGTACTTC | - | TRBV12-3/TRBV12-4 | - | TRBJ2-5